These T cell receptor beta chains were read from a single sample in a study of blood T cell repertoires in COVID-19. Only in-frame clones appear in the TCRdb table, and some are missing; sequencing was by immunoSEQ multiplex PCR. This table has nearly 350,000 clones, more than 70% appearing once. The sample was peripheral blood. These receptor sequences come from a woman aged 70 to 79 with COVID-19, enrolled during active disease. The CDR3 runs from the conserved cysteine through the conserved F or W. The order of the fields is clone size, V gene, J gene, D gene, CDR3 protein, CDR3 DNA. The D gene is left open where the match is weak. Clone size is not always given. Where it is, it says once, few, many or a class for expanded clones.

size: -
V: TRBV30
J: TRBJ1-2
D: -
CDR3: CAWSASGVHYGYTF
DNA: TGTGCCTGGAGCGCTTCAGGGGTTCACTATGGCTACACCTTC

size: -
V: TRBV11-2
J: TRBJ2-1
D: -
CDR3: CASSKPPSYDEQFF
DNA: TGTGCCAGCAGCAAGCCCCCTAGCTACGATGAGCAGTTCTTC

size: -
V: TRBV18
J: TRBJ1-1
D: -
CDR3: CASSPLRDTEAFF
DNA: TGTGCCAGCTCACCCCTACGGGACACTGAAGCTTTCTTT

size: once
V: TRBV5-4
J: TRBJ2-3
D: TRBD2
CDR3: CASSRGLAGITSTDTQYF
DNA: TGTGCCAGCAGCCGGGGACTAGCGGGAATAACTAGCACAGATACGCAGTATTTT

size: -
V: TRBV28
J: TRBJ1-1
D: -
CDR3: CASRDRTVNTEAFF
DNA: TGTGCCAGCAGGGACCGGACAGTGAACACTGAAGCTTTCTTT

size: -
V: TRBV3-1/TRBV3-2
J: TRBJ2-5
D: TRBD2
CDR3: CASSQDLSGGGETQYF
DNA: TGTGCCAGCAGCCAAGATCTCAGCGGGGGTGGAGAGACCCAGTACTTC

size: -
V: TRBV6-5
J: TRBJ1-5
D: TRBD1
CDR3: CASRLNRGNNQPQHF
DNA: TGTGCCAGCAGACTTAACAGGGGCAACAATCAGCCCCAGCATTTT

size: once
V: TRBV5-1
J: TRBJ1-1
D: TRBD1
CDR3: CASSLGTGWGEAFF
DNA: TGCGCCAGCAGCTTGGGGACAGGGTGGGGTGAAGCTTTCTTT

size: -
V: TRBV15
J: TRBJ1-1
D: TRBD1
CDR3: CATSPGQGITEAFF
DNA: TGTGCCACCAGCCCGGGACAGGGGATCACTGAAGCTTTCTTT

size: -
V: TRBV5-6
J: TRBJ2-7
D: TRBD1
CDR3: CASSPGQGASSYEQYF
DNA: TGTGCCAGCAGCCCCGGACAGGGGGCGTCGTCCTACGAGCAGTACTTC

size: -
V: TRBV3-1/TRBV3-2
J: TRBJ1-3
D: TRBD1
CDR3: CASSPRWDRALPNTIYF
DNA: TGTGCCAGCAGCCCGCGCTGGGACAGGGCTTTGCCAAACACCATATATTTT

size: -
V: TRBV9
J: TRBJ1-2
D: -
CDR3: CASSVTASYGYTF
DNA: TGTGCCAGCAGCGTGACAGCTTCCTATGGCTACACCTTC

size: few
V: TRBV7-8
J: TRBJ1-2
D: TRBD1
CDR3: CASSFQLATGGYGYTF
DNA: TGTGCCAGCAGCTTCCAGTTAGCGACAGGGGGTTATGGCTACACCTTC

size: -
V: TRBV29-1
J: TRBJ1-2
D: -
CDR3: CSVGGDFNYGYTF
DNA: TGCAGCGTTGGGGGGGACTTTAACTATGGCTACACCTTC

size: -
V: TRBV3-1/TRBV3-2
J: TRBJ2-7
D: -
CDR3: CASSHSSEQYF
DNA: TGTGCCAGCAGCCATTCTTCCGAGCAGTACTTC

size: -
V: TRBV7-3
J: TRBJ1-1
D: TRBD1
CDR3: CASSLRQGALTEAFF
DNA: TGTGCCAGCAGCTTACGACAGGGGGCTCTTACTGAAGCTTTCTTT

size: -
V: TRBV30
J: TRBJ1-2
D: -
CDR3: CAWGGRGGYTF
DNA: TGTGCCTGGGGCGGGAGAGGGGGCTACACCTTC

size: -
V: TRBV2
J: TRBJ1-5
D: TRBD1
CDR3: CASSGGPGGQGQPQHF
DNA: TGTGCCAGCAGTGGGGGCCCAGGGGGCCAGGGTCAGCCCCAGCATTTT

size: once
V: TRBV19
J: TRBJ1-5
D: TRBD1
CDR3: CASSTPRQGPASNQPQHF
DNA: TGTGCCAGTAGTACCCCCCGACAGGGCCCGGCGAGCAATCAGCCCCAGCATTTT

size: -
V: TRBV29-1
J: TRBJ1-2
D: TRBD1
CDR3: CSVYPDRGGYTF
DNA: TGCAGCGTTTATCCGGACAGGGGAGGCTACACCTTC

size: -
V: TRBV27
J: TRBJ2-1
D: -
CDR3: CASSAYLYNEQFF
DNA: TGTGCCAGCAGTGCCTACCTTTACAATGAGCAGTTCTTC

size: -
V: TRBV7-3
J: TRBJ2-5
D: -
CDR3: CASSRDPGMGETQYF
DNA: TGTGCCAGCAGCCGGGATCCGGGCATGGGAGAGACCCAGTACTTC

size: -
V: TRBV6-1
J: TRBJ1-3
D: -
CDR3: CASSVLTTGSGNTIYF
DNA: TGTGCCAGCAGTGTACTAACGACAGGATCTGGAAACACCATATATTTT

size: -
V: TRBV2
J: TRBJ2-7
D: -
CDR3: CASISGGGSEQYF
DNA: TGTGCCAGCATCTCGGGCGGAGGCTCCGAGCAGTACTTC

size: few
V: TRBV6-4
J: TRBJ1-3
D: -
CDR3: CASTRPSSGNTIYF
DNA: TGTGCCAGCACGAGGCCCAGCTCTGGAAACACCATATATTTT

size: -
V: TRBV10-2
J: TRBJ1-2
D: TRBD1
CDR3: CASSDPGQPSERHYGYTF
DNA: TGCGCCAGCAGTGACCCGGGACAGCCCTCGGAGCGGCACTATGGCTACACCTTC

size: -
V: TRBV7-2
J: TRBJ2-1
D: -
CDR3: CASSVLRDKNEQFF
DNA: TGTGCCAGCAGCGTACTACGGGACAAGAATGAGCAGTTCTTC

size: -
V: TRBV13
J: TRBJ2-1
D: -
CDR3: CASSSGYNEQFF
DNA: TGTGCCAGCAGCTCCGGCTACAATGAGCAGTTCTTC

size: -
V: TRBV10-3
J: TRBJ1-2
D: -
CDR3: CAIRTLTGSDANGYTF
DNA: TGTGCCATCAGGACCCTAACAGGTTCCGACGCTAATGGCTACACCTTC

size: -
V: TRBV4-3
J: TRBJ1-6
D: -
CDR3: CASSQERVNSPLHF
DNA: TGCGCCAGCAGCCAAGAACGGGTTAATTCACCCCTCCACTTT

size: once
V: TRBV5-6
J: TRBJ2-2
D: -
CDR3: CASSRVQGTGELFF
DNA: TGTGCCAGCAGCCGTGTACAGGGCACCGGGGAGCTGTTTTTT

size: -
V: TRBV18
J: TRBJ1-5
D: TRBD1
CDR3: CASSPQGADQPQHF
DNA: TGTGCCAGCTCACCTCAGGGGGCGGATCAGCCCCAGCATTTT

size: -
V: TRBV19
J: TRBJ1-6
D: TRBD1
CDR3: CASSSGTGRSPLHF
DNA: TGTGCCAGTAGTAGCGGGACAGGACGTTCACCCCTCCACTTT

size: -
V: TRBV10-3
J: TRBJ1-5
D: -
CDR3: CAISEGLQPQHF
DNA: TGTGCCATCAGTGAGGGCCTCCAGCCCCAGCATTTT

size: -
V: TRBV6-5
J: TRBJ1-3
D: -
CDR3: CASFKTESSGNTIYF
DNA: TGTGCCAGCTTCAAGACAGAAAGCTCTGGAAACACCATATATTTT

size: -
V: TRBV6-5
J: TRBJ2-7
D: -
CDR3: CASRPGTRPYEQYF
DNA: TGTGCCAGTCGGCCGGGGACAAGACCCTACGAGCAGTACTTC

size: once
V: TRBV19
J: TRBJ2-5
D: -
CDR3: CASSVRETQYF
DNA: TGTGCCAGTAGTGTTCGGGAGACCCAGTACTTC

size: -
V: TRBV19
J: TRBJ1-1
D: -
CDR3: CASSMVRNTEAFF
DNA: TGTGCCAGTAGTATGGTTAGGAACACTGAAGCTTTCTTT

size: -
V: TRBV2
J: TRBJ2-2
D: TRBD2
CDR3: CASTQTSGYTGELFF
DNA: TGTGCCAGCACCCAGACTAGCGGGTACACCGGGGAGCTGTTTTTT

size: -
V: TRBV4-1
J: TRBJ2-1
D: TRBD1
CDR3: CASSSVGQGWDNEQFF
DNA: TGCGCCAGCAGCTCAGTTGGACAGGGGTGGGACAATGAGCAGTTCTTC

size: -
V: TRBV24-1
J: TRBJ2-5
D: TRBD2
CDR3: CATSDLSLRGGWEETQYF
DNA: TGTGCCACCAGTGATTTGTCCTTGCGGGGGGGATGGGAAGAGACCCAGTACTTC

size: -
V: TRBV12-5
J: TRBJ1-2
D: -
CDR3: CASGFVAGYTF
DNA: TGTGCTAGTGGTTTTGTAGCGGGCTACACCTTC

size: -
V: TRBV2
J: TRBJ2-7
D: TRBD2
CDR3: CASTWTSGYEQYF
DNA: TGTGCCAGCACATGGACTAGCGGCTACGAGCAGTACTTC

size: -
V: TRBV29-1
J: TRBJ1-1
D: -
CDR3: CSVEAGKNSEAFF
DNA: TGCAGCGTTGAGGCGGGGAAGAACTCTGAAGCTTTCTTT

size: -
V: TRBV2
J: TRBJ1-6
D: TRBD1
CDR3: CASPGTGKNSPLHF
DNA: TGTGCCAGTCCCGGGACAGGGAAAAATTCACCCCTCCACTTT

size: -
V: TRBV27
J: TRBJ2-5
D: TRBD2
CDR3: CASSFRGGSDRETQYF
DNA: TGTGCCAGCAGTTTTCGCGGGGGGTCGGACCGGGAGACCCAGTACTTC

size: -
V: TRBV5-4
J: TRBJ1-1
D: TRBD1
CDR3: CASSPIPGTANTEAFF
DNA: TGTGCCAGCAGCCCCATTCCCGGGACAGCGAACACTGAAGCTTTCTTT

size: -
V: TRBV18
J: TRBJ1-2
D: -
CDR3: CASSPEGPGYTF
DNA: TGTGCCAGCTCACCGGAGGGGCCTGGCTACACCTTC

size: -
V: TRBV7-2
J: TRBJ2-2
D: -
CDR3: CASSLAFGLAQGSAGELFF
DNA: TGTGCCAGCAGCTTAGCTTTTGGGTTGGCGCAGGGTTCAGCCGGGGAGCTGTTTTTT

size: -
V: TRBV2
J: TRBJ1-5
D: -
CDR3: CASSATASNQPQHF
DNA: TGTGCCAGCAGTGCAACAGCTAGCAATCAGCCCCAGCATTTT

size: -
V: TRBV5-1
J: TRBJ1-4
D: -
CDR3: CASSSSEGGHEKLFF
DNA: TGCGCCAGCAGCTCTTCTGAGGGGGGGCATGAAAAACTGTTTTTT

size: few
V: TRBV5-4
J: TRBJ1-1
D: TRBD1
CDR3: CASSLELDRAAEAFF
DNA: TGTGCCAGCAGCTTGGAATTAGACAGGGCCGCTGAAGCTTTCTTT